This T cell receptor beta chain was profiled in a study of T cell responses to AZD1222 COVID-19 vaccine. The V gene lost 1 base and the J gene lost 8 bases, with 9 bases spanning the gap. This CDR3 has 12 residues. In germline, CDR1 is SGHAT, CDR2 FQNNGV. This table comes from immunoSEQ multiplex PCR, and its TCRdb copy is limited to in-frame clones, with some not included. The sample lists some 86,000 clones; more than 70% were seen once. The rearrangement joins TRBV11-2 to TRBJ2-7; D perhaps matches TRBD2 (6 bases). This TCR derives from an adult in good health. Source: peripheral blood, taken on day 0 of AZD1222 vaccination. The CDR3 DNA follows: TGTGCCAGCAGCTTAGGGGCGGGAAAGCAGTACTTC. Residues: CASSLGAGKQYF. Full variable domain (remainder filled in from reference TRBV11-2 and TRBJ2-7): EAGVAQSPRYKIIEKRQSVAFWCNPISGHATLYWYQQILGQGPKLLIQFQNNGVVDDSQLPKDRFSAERLKGVDSTLKIQPAKLEDSAVYLCASSLGAGKQYFGPGTRLTVT.